This T cell receptor (beta chain) is from a study of OX40 agonist ivuxolimab in advanced cancers. The wider study: Patients undergoing dose escalation presented with hepatocellular carcinoma, melanoma, renal cell or head and neck cancer. Partial responses were achieved by three patients: one hepatocellular carcinoma, two cutaneous melanoma.

From germline, CDR1 is MNHEY and CDR2 SVGAGI. CDR3 size: 14 residues. Losses at the gene ends were 7 bases for V and 6 bases for J; bases not matched to a gene: 8. Repertoires were generated with immunoSEQ multiplex PCR, while TCRdb's copy carries only in-frame clones and drops some. The table has 30,000 to 40,000 clones, 89% seen once; the top ten hold approximately 45%. The chain joins TRBV6-5 to TRBJ2-1; TRBD2 aligns across 8 bases. The origin of this receptor is an adult with an advanced solid tumor such as melanoma, head and neck, liver or kidney cancer. The sample was CD4+ or CD8+ T cells sorted from blood, taken in a trial of the OX40 agonist ivuxolimab. CDR3 amino acids: CASNRGGRPNEQFF. The CDR3 DNA reads TGTGCCAGCAACCGGGGGGGCCGCCCCAATGAGCAGTTCTTC.